These 8 T cell receptor beta chains share one sample of origin, sequenced in a study of blood T cell repertoires in COVID-19. Clones were sequenced by immunoSEQ multiplex PCR, and TCRdb holds only the in-frame ones, with some missing. The table records more than 110,000 clones, approximately 88% of them present only once. Input material: PBMCs or T cells enriched from blood (not recorded which). All receptors derive from a man aged 40-49 years with acute COVID-19.

The chain has TRBV27 and TRBJ2-1, with TRBD1 identical over 11 bases. CDR1 MNHEY and CDR2 SMNVEV come from the germline V gene (reference sequence). V lost 5 bases, J lost 6 bases, and 6 bases stayed unmatched. The CDR3 totals 15 residues. DNA of the CDR3: TGTGCCAGCAGTGGCCGGGACAGGGGGGGCAATGAGCAGTTCTTC. Encoded protein: CASSGRDRGGNEQFF.

V gene TRBV15 combines with J gene TRBJ2-7; D might be TRBD2 (6 bases). V lost 0 bases and J 6 bases, leaving 18 bases between the germline ends. Germline V lookup: CDR1 LNHNV, CDR2 YYDKDF (reference sequence). The CDR3 spans 16 residues. The CDR3 sequence: CATSRDRLPGGREQYF. In DNA form, the CDR3 reads TGTGCCACCAGCAGAGATCGTCTCCCCGGGGGACGCGAGCAGTACTTC.

J is TRBJ2-7 and V is TRBV6-1, with 8 nucleotides matching TRBD1. The CDR3 loop spans 16 amino acids. J was trimmed by 4 bases and V by 4 bases; bases with no gene match: 12. Germline V gene data show CDR1 as MNHNS and CDR2 as SASEGT. This CDR3 is CASSGPGQGAGYEQYF. CDR3 nucleotide sequence: TGTGCCAGCAGTGGTCCTGGACAGGGAGCTGGGTACGAGCAGTACTTC.

V and J are TRBV14 and TRBJ2-5, with D hard to call. This CDR3 comprises 17 residues. Deletions cut 1 base from V and 5 bases from J, with 20 bases between. The germline gives CDR1 SGHDN, CDR2 FVKESK. The CDR3 spells CASSQALLSGQRETQYF. The CDR3 nucleotides read TGTGCCAGCAGCCAAGCACTGTTGAGTGGGCAACGGGAGACCCAGTACTTC.

The chain couples TRBV19 to TRBJ1-6; a weak D match, TRBD1 (6 bases). This CDR3 spans 17 amino acids. The V and J ends lost 5 bases and 5 bases respectively, with 19 bases between them. Germline V gene sequence: CDR1 LNHDA, CDR2 SQIVND (reference sequence). The CDR3: CASSQDRPFRNNSPLHF. CDR3 in DNA: TGTGCCAGTAGTCAAGACAGGCCATTCCGAAATAATTCACCCCTCCACTTT.

This clone has only a few counts. The chain combines TRBV28 with TRBJ2-7; a weak D match, TRBD1 (5 bases). CDR1 is MDHEN and CDR2 is SYDVKM in the germline V gene. V shed 6 bases and J shed 5 bases, with 14 bases lying between them. This CDR3 is 13 amino acids long. The CDR3: CASRVPPGNEQYF. The CDR3 coding sequence is TGTGCCAGCAGAGTACCCCCAGGGAACGAGCAGTACTTC.

The chain carries TRBV20-1 and TRBJ1-5, with a weak D call TRBD1 (5 bases). Germline V gene data show CDR1 as DFQATT and CDR2 as SNEGSKA (reference sequence). Trimming stripped 3 bases from V and 7 bases from J, with 16 bases between. The CDR3 is made up of 14 amino acids. CDR3 amino acids: CSASNSLGGQPQHF. CDR3 nucleotides: TGCAGTGCTAGTAACAGCCTGGGGGGACAGCCCCAGCATTTT.

The chain joins TRBV5-1 to TRBJ1-4, with a tentative D call TRBD1 (6 bases). The CDR3 totals 15 residues. Germline CDR1 and CDR2: SGHRS and YFSETQ. V gave up 3 bases and J gave up 5 bases, with 14 bases separating them. The CDR3 sequence: CASSSGQRENEKLFF. The DNA of the CDR3 is TGCGCCAGCAGCTCAGGACAGAGGGAGAATGAAAAACTGTTTTTT.